The sequence of this T cell receptor (beta chain) was determined in a study of cytomegalovirus exposure and HLA in healthy donors (dated by TCRdb to the late 2010s). General notes on the study: According to a later analysis, the 100 to 150 validation repertoires were produced on the same platform as the roughly 600 repertoires of the first cohort. The aim of the study was to test whether cataloging public T cell receptors could identify signatures of past pathogen exposure. A separate validation cohort of roughly 130 different subjects was used in addition to the 666-subject first cohort. To predict cytomegalovirus infection status, the study brought together high-throughput TCR immunosequencing, statistical association of individual TCRs with disease status, and machine learning.

What the authors observed across the whole study: In a later analysis, TCRs clustered in the first cohort were found to also tend to co-occur in the approximately 110 validation repertoires, with approximately 94% of cluster scores above 0. The classifier was reported to diagnose cytomegalovirus status with high specificity and sensitivity in both the original cohort and the validation cohort. In vitro tests confirmed that three of the cytomegalovirus-associated TCR beta chains recognize cytomegalovirus antigens. Most TCR sequences were seen in very few donors, while some public TCRs were found in many individuals. The study listed 150 to 200 TCR beta chains as associated with cytomegalovirus. A later analysis lacked HLA typing for the validation cohort, so it scored co-occurrence in that cohort across all 110 or so repertoires. The authors suggested that the approach could potentially be extended to other disease states and immunological phenotypes.

Library generation was performed with the immunoSEQ multiplex PCR assay. The study's processing was this. A statistical classification framework was developed to diagnose cytomegalovirus status using the catalog of TCR beta chain sequences. Not all clones reach the TCRdb copy of this immuneACCESS table, which keeps in-frame sequences only. Checked studies attribute under half of the gap to unresolved V genes and leave the rest unexplained. Clone size and V and J calls were adopted from that table, with D and trimming inferred from the DNA. The sample table contains 250,000 to 400,000 clones; only one count was recorded for approximately 86% of them. The biggest ten clones account for roughly 0.96% of the sample. Points on this clone: Its cognate antigen has yet to be identified. No per-base quality is available; no much larger clone lies one base away.

Separate from the roughly 630-subject first cohort, the validation cohort of about 120 subjects was the group to which the donors belonged. The germline V gene encodes CDR1 SNHLY and CDR2 FYNNEI. Spanning cysteine to phenylalanine, the CDR3 consists of 13 amino acids. Kept here is only the CDR3 DNA, which spans 39 bases and is read in frame from base 1. V drops 4 bases and J drops 6 bases, leaving 10 bases in between. The chain joins TRBV2 to TRBJ2-1, with a tentative D gene TRBD2 over 5 matching bases. This receptor was taken from a man younger than 45 in good health and CMV-seronegative. Sequencing input: PBMCs. DNA sequence: TGTGCCAGCAGTGGGCTAGCTGGCAATGAGCAGTTCTTC. This yields the protein CASSGLAGNEQFF.